The subject of this entry is one T cell receptor (beta chain). The antigen is not known. The data derive from a study of T-cell memory formation after mild COVID-19. Whole-study findings and limits: Pre-infection memory showed some responding clones, and this suggested that cross-reactive memory joined. Second-wave clones reaching peak frequency on day 37 lacked confirmed SARS-CoV-2 specificity.

TCRdb analysed the 5' RACE reads with MiXCR anew, one entry per CDR3 protein. The sample holds about 350,000 distinct CDR3 sequences, around 13% seen once. Germline CDR1 reads ENHRY; CDR2 reads SYGVKD. With 2 bases removed from V and 2 bases from J, the gap between germline ends came to 5 bases. The CDR3 covers 13 residues. The receptor was isolated from a man aged 18 to 29 who had mild COVID-19 (a few samples of this study predate the infection). Cell type and time point are not known. What was sequenced was PBMCs or a T cell subset sorted from them (not recorded which). The genes are TRBV10-3 and TRBJ2-3; D gene unclear. The CDR3 DNA reads as TGTGCCATCAGTGAGCCAGACACAGATACGCAGTATTTT. This codes for CAISEPDTDTQYF.